The next 4 T cell receptor beta chains were all read from a single sample in a study of control samples from healthy donors and cancer patients. Some clones are missing from TCRdb's copy, which holds only in-frame ones; the method was immunoSEQ multiplex PCR. The sample holds about 38,000 clones, around four fifths seen once. Sequencing was carried out using PBMCs. These receptors originate from a woman in her sixties with lung cancer.

The genes are TRBV24-1 and TRBJ1-1, with D tentatively TRBD1 (5 bases). CDR1 is KGHDR, CDR2 SFDVKD, per germline. Trimming pared 4 bases from V and 10 bases from J, leaving 15 bases between. This CDR3 has 13 amino acids. The CDR3 region is CATSDPGKSGAFF. In DNA form, the CDR3 reads TGTGCCACCAGTGACCCAGGGAAGTCTGGAGCTTTCTTT.

This chain uses TRBV25-1 with TRBJ1-2; a weak D match, TRBD1 (6 bases). This CDR3 contains 15 residues. The V and J ends lost 0 bases and 2 bases respectively, with 10 bases between them. Germline V gene sequence: CDR1 MGHDK, CDR2 SYGVNS. For the CDR3, the DNA is TGTGCCAGCAGTGAATATAGGACAGAGAACTATGGCTACACCTTC. This translates into CASSEYRTENYGYTF.

This clone turned up a few times. The V and J genes are TRBV27 and TRBJ1-6, with D uncertain. CDR3 length equals 16 residues. Between the trimmed V and J ends, which lost 1 base and 5 bases, there was a span of 12 bases. The germline gives CDR1 MNHEY, CDR2 SMNVEV (reference sequence). The CDR3 DNA follows: TGTGCCAGCAGTTTATTCACGGACGGAGATAATTCACCCCTCCACTTT. Translated, it gives CASSLFTDGDNSPLHF.

This sequence joins TRBV6-6 and TRBJ1-3, with D uncertain. V lost 4 bases, J lost 0 bases, and 13 bases lay in between. There are 16 residues in the CDR3. Germline values: CDR1 MNHNY, CDR2 SVGAGI (reference sequence). CDR3 bases: TGTGCCAGCAGTTCGTCAGACGGGAGCTCTGGAAACACCATATATTTT. Translated, it gives CASSSSDGSSGNTIYF.